One sample yielded the 15 T cell receptor beta chains listed below, sequenced in a study of patients and donors after allogeneic stem cell transplantation. One entry per CDR3 protein results from TCRdb running MiXCR on the RT-PCR reads. The sample lists hundreds of thousands of distinct CDR3 sequences; approximately 16% were seen once. The sequencing input was blood, either unsorted or a sorted T cell fraction (not recorded which). Source of these receptors: a human donor who was either an allogeneic HSCT recipient or a stem cell or donor lymphocyte infusion donor (not recorded which). It is not recorded whose cells these are; they may come from a transplant donor.

In its sample, this clonotype was seen a few times. This chain uses TRBV7-7 with TRBJ2-2; 7 bases map to TRBD2. The CDR3 totals 14 residues. Germline assignment: CDR1 SSHAT and CDR2 FNYEAQ (reference sequence). Trimming at V came to 2 bases and at J to 6 bases, leaving 3 bases not matched to a gene. CDR3 in DNA: TGTGCCAGCAGCTTAAAACGGGGGGCCGGGGAGCTGTTTTTT. Its protein is CASSLKRGAGELFF.

This clonotype came up a few times. The chain carries TRBV7-8 and TRBJ2-7; D gene ambiguous. Germline V gene data show CDR1 as SGHVS and CDR2 as FQNEAQ. The CDR3 sequence is 14 residues long. Deletions cut 1 base from V and 3 bases from J, with 10 bases between. The CDR3 here is CASSLGHLGYEQYF. In nucleotides, the CDR3 is TGTGCCAGCAGCTTAGGACATTTGGGCTACGAGCAGTACTTC.

This clonotype was picked up many times. One junction end disagrees with the germline gene, perhaps due to a read error. The chain links TRBV5-1 to TRBJ2-7, with D possibly TRBD1 on 5 matching bases. The CDR3 is made up of 14 amino acids. Germline V gene sequence: CDR1 SGHRS, CDR2 YFSETQ. For the CDR3, the DNA is TGTGCCAGCAGCTTACGGCAGGGCTCCTACGAGCAGTACTTC. It translates to CASSLRQGSYEQYF. Drawing the rest from reference TRBV5-1 and TRBJ2-7, the complete variable domain is KAGVTQTPRYLIKTRGQQVTLSCSPISGHRSVSWYQQTPGQGLQFLFEYFSETQRNKGNFPGRFSGRQFSNSRSEMNVSTLELGDSALYLCASSLRQGSYEQYFGPGTRLTVT.

This clonotype was seen at least ten times. The chain is built from TRBV5-1 and TRBJ2-5, with D perhaps being TRBD1 or TRBD2 (5 bases each). This CDR3 spans 15 amino acids. Deletions cut 2 bases from V and 2 bases from J, with 13 bases between. Germline lookup yields CDR1 SGHRS and CDR2 YFSETQ. CDR3 DNA sequence: TGCGCCAGCAGCTTTTCGGGGCGGAAACAAGAGACCCAGTACTTC. Its protein product is CASSFSGRKQETQYF.

V gene TRBV7-9 combines with J gene TRBJ1-1; D might be TRBD1 (5 bases). This CDR3 region has 14 residues. CDR1 and CDR2 from the germline V gene are SEHNR and FQNEAQ (reference sequence). V was clipped by 5 bases and J by 4 bases, with 14 bases between them. The DNA of the CDR3 is TGTGCCAGCAGCCACTCAGCAGGGAGCACTGAAGCTTTCTTT. Translation gives CASSHSAGSTEAFF.

This clonotype was seen repeatedly, ten times or more. The gene calls are TRBV2 and TRBJ1-6; D gene uncertain. The germline V gene has CDR1 SNHLY and CDR2 FYNNEI. The CDR3 loop spans 14 amino acids. Trimming removed 7 bases at V and 7 bases at J, with 14 bases between. The chain's CDR3 is CASTYSGGNSPLHF. The CDR3 DNA follows: TGTGCCAGCACTTACTCTGGAGGAAATTCACCCCTCCACTTT. The full variable domain, in which reference TRBV2 and TRBJ1-6 provide the parts outside the CDR3, is EPEVTQTPSHQVTQMGQEVILRCVPISNHLYFYWYRQILGQKVEFLVSFYNNEISEKSEIFDDQFSVERPDGSNFTLKIRSTKLEDSAMYFCASTYSGGNSPLHFGNGTRLTVT.

The chain links TRBV12-3 or TRBV12-4 to TRBJ1-1; TRBD1 agrees at 8 bases. This CDR3 comprises 14 residues. The trim removed 1 base at V and 10 bases at J, leaving 8 bases unmatched. The CDR3 coding sequence is TGTGCCAGCAGTTTAGGCCGACAGGGGTCGGGAGCTTTCTTT. Its protein is CASSLGRQGSGAFF.

V is TRBV2 and J is TRBJ2-4, with D hard to call. Trimming stripped 6 bases from V and 7 bases from J, with 7 bases between. Germline CDR1 is SNHLY and CDR2 is FYNNEI. The CDR3 has 11 residues. The CDR3 DNA is TGTGCCAGCAGAGGAAGGAACATTCAGTACTTC. This encodes CASRGRNIQYF. The variable domain in full, with the rest retrieved from reference TRBV2 and TRBJ2-4, is EPEVTQTPSHQVTQMGQEVILRCVPISNHLYFYWYRQILGQKVEFLVSFYNNEISEKSEIFDDQFSVERPDGSNFTLKIRSTKLEDSAMYFCASRGRNIQYFGAGTRLSVL.

The rearrangement links TRBV6-2 or TRBV6-3 to TRBJ1-2, with D possibly matching TRBD1 (5 bases). The CDR3 has 13 residues. CDR1 MNHEY and CDR2 SVGEGT come from the germline V gene. Trimming pared 2 bases from V and 7 bases from J, leaving 11 bases between. CDR3 sequence (DNA): TGTGCCAGCAGTTACCCCTTGCAGGGTGGCTACACCTTC. Encoded protein: CASSYPLQGGYTF.

The V and J genes are TRBV7-2 and TRBJ2-1; tentatively, D is TRBD2 (5 bases). The CDR3 is made up of 13 amino acids. Trimming cost V 2 bases and J 14 bases, with 16 bases left between them. The germline V gene has CDR1 SGHTA and CDR2 FQGNSA. The CDR3 DNA reads TGTGCCAGCAGCTTAAAAGGCGGAGGTTCAGAGTTCTTC. Its protein product is CASSLKGGGSEFF.

There are many counts of this clonotype. The CDR3 bases are TGTGCCAGCAGTTTCGGACAGGGGGTACTTGGCTACACCTTC. Translating gives CASSFGQGVLGYTF. The chain is built from TRBV12-3 or TRBV12-4 and TRBJ1-2; 10 nucleotides agree with TRBD1. The CDR3 is 14 residues long. With V trimmed by 3 bases and J by 7 bases, 5 bases remained unmatched.

V and J are TRBV11-3 and TRBJ2-1, with no clear D. Germline CDR1 and CDR2: SGHNT and YENEEA. The CDR3 totals 17 residues. The V end lost 6 bases, the J end lost 3 bases, and 21 bases lay between the germline ends. This chain's CDR3 is CASSHTSSTWGYNEQFF. DNA for the CDR3: TGTGCCAGCAGTCACACATCCTCCACTTGGGGCTACAATGAGCAGTTCTTC.

This chain uses TRBV12-3 or TRBV12-4 with TRBJ2-5; 11 bases map to TRBD2. The CDR3 has 16 residues. V was clipped by 6 bases and J by 5 bases; unmatched bases: 11. In DNA form, the CDR3 reads TGTGCCAGCAGGTGGCTAGCGGGGGGCCACGAGGAGACCCAGTACTTC. This encodes CASRWLAGGHEETQYF.

The chain is built from TRBV9 and TRBJ1-2; D may be TRBD1 (6 bases). The germline gives CDR1 SGDLS, CDR2 YYNGEE. V was clipped by 3 bases and J by 4 bases, with 16 bases between them. The CDR3 consists of 15 residues. The CDR3 sequence: CASSATGLSPYGYTF. The DNA for the CDR3 is TGTGCCAGCAGCGCCACAGGGTTATCTCCCTATGGCTACACCTTC.

The chain has TRBV14 and TRBJ2-7; 7 positions agree with TRBD1. With V trimmed by 1 base and J by 6 bases, 3 bases remained unmatched. Germline V gene sequence: CDR1 SGHDN, CDR2 FVKESK. The CDR3 has 13 residues. The CDR3 DNA sequence: TGTGCCAGCAGCCAAGTAGGGGGCGGCGAGCAGTACTTC. Translating it yields CASSQVGGGEQYF.